One sample yielded the 29 T cell receptor beta chains listed below, sequenced in a study of T cells in Graves' hyperthyroidism and ophthalmopathy. The source material, RNA transcripts, was used to amplify TCR beta CDR3 regions. An initial round of RT-PCR targeting the TCR CDR3 relied on the HTBI primer set. TCRdb passed the multiplex PCR reads through MiXCR, listing each CDR3 protein once. The table has hundreds of thousands of distinct CDR3 sequences, 15% to 20% seen once. Sequenced sample: blood. The receptors shown here come from a woman between 40 and 55 years old with Graves' ophthalmopathy.

The chain carries TRBV2 and TRBJ2-7; 12 bases map to TRBD2. The CDR3 is 18 amino acids. From germline, CDR1 is SNHLY and CDR2 FYNNEI. The trim removed 0 bases at V and 5 bases at J, leaving 11 bases unmatched. The CDR3 region is CASSEALQGLAGIDEQYF. The CDR3 DNA sequence: TGTGCCAGCAGTGAAGCGCTTCAAGGACTAGCGGGGATCGACGAGCAGTACTTC.

Ten or more counts support this clonotype. This sequence joins TRBV6-4 and TRBJ2-1, with 14 bases matching TRBD2. Germline-derived CDR1 and CDR2 are MRHNA and SNTAGT. The CDR3 is 15 amino acids. V gave up 5 bases and J gave up 5 bases; unmatched junction bases: 2. Written as DNA, the CDR3 is TGTGCCAGCAGTAGGGGACTAGCGGGGGACAATGAGCAGTTCTTC. Amino acid sequence: CASSRGLAGDNEQFF.

The chain's CDR3 is CSARGGGRVYEQYF. The CDR3 coding sequence is TGCAGTGCTAGAGGTGGCGGGAGGGTCTACGAGCAGTACTTC. The V and J genes are TRBV20-1 and TRBJ2-7, with 9 bases matching TRBD2. CDR1 is DFQATT, CDR2 SNEGSKA, per germline (reference sequence). There are 14 residues in the CDR3. V shed 1 base, J shed 3 bases, and the junction held 4 bases outside the gene matches.

This clonotype was counted at least ten times. The chain joins TRBV3-1 to TRBJ2-3; D call uncertain. CDR3 length: 16 amino acids. Germline V gene data show CDR1 as LGHDT and CDR2 as YNNKEL (reference sequence). Trimming removed 1 base from V and 2 bases from J, with 13 bases in between. The CDR3 nucleotides are TGTGCCAGCAGCCAAGGGGATACCACCTTCACAGATACGCAGTATTTT. Its translation is CASSQGDTTFTDTQYF.

This clonotype was detected many times. The V call is TRBV11-2, the J call TRBJ2-1, with 10 bases aligning to TRBD1. The CDR3 spans 14 residues. Germline values: CDR1 SGHAT, CDR2 FQNNGV. Losses at the gene ends were 5 bases for V and 7 bases for J; bases not matched to a gene: 5. The CDR3 spells CASSQRTGGNEQFF. CDR3 coding DNA: TGTGCCAGCAGCCAGCGGACAGGGGGAAATGAGCAGTTCTTC.

A few counts support this clonotype. V and J are TRBV2 and TRBJ1-1; 10 positions agree with TRBD1. Germline assignment: CDR1 SNHLY and CDR2 FYNNEI. Trimming cost V 6 bases and J 1 base; bases outside gene matches: 5. The CDR3 runs to 15 residues. CDR3 sequence reads: CASSVGQGQNTEAFF. Here the CDR3 DNA reads TGTGCCAGCAGCGTGGGACAGGGGCAGAACACTGAAGCTTTCTTT.

In this sample, this clonotype turned up many times. The chain recombines TRBV5-5 with TRBJ2-3, with 8 bases aligning to TRBD2. The CDR3 contains 16 residues. Trimming cost V 4 bases and J 2 bases; bases outside gene matches: 9. Germline V CDR1 and CDR2: SGHKS, YYEKEE (reference sequence). This chain's CDR3 is CASSLILAGITDTQYF. CDR3 sequence (DNA): TGTGCCAGCAGCCTCATCTTAGCGGGAATCACAGATACGCAGTATTTT.

V gene TRBV9 combines with J gene TRBJ1-1, with D possibly matching TRBD1 (5 bases). Trimming took 6 bases from V and 4 from J, leaving 16 bases between them. CDR1 and CDR2 (germline): SGDLS, YYNGEE. The CDR3 totals 14 residues. Here the CDR3 reads CASTHPFGATEAFF. CDR3 coding DNA: TGTGCCAGCACCCACCCCTTCGGGGCCACTGAAGCTTTCTTT.

This clonotype has a count of ten or more. The chain links TRBV2 to TRBJ1-5, with D perhaps matching TRBD1 (5 bases). The V gene lost 6 bases and the J gene lost 9 bases, with 15 bases spanning the gap. Germline V gene sequence: CDR1 SNHLY, CDR2 FYNNEI. The CDR3 runs to 13 residues. The CDR3 DNA follows: TGTGCCAGCAGACCGGGACGGTTGGGGCCCCAGCATTTT. Amino acids: CASRPGRLGPQHF.

This clonotype came up many times. The chain uses TRBV20-1 and TRBJ2-7, with D maybe TRBD2 (6 bases). The V end was cut by 4 bases, the J end by 6 bases, with 16 bases between. The CDR3 is 13 amino acids. Germline loops: CDR1 DFQATT, CDR2 SNEGSKA (reference sequence). CDR3: CSAIGGVNGEQYF. The DNA for the CDR3 is TGCAGTGCTATCGGGGGAGTAAACGGCGAGCAGTACTTC.

This clonotype was seen a few times. The J gene is TRBJ2-6, the V gene TRBV19; D is undetermined. V was cut by 3 bases and J by 2 bases, with 14 bases left in between. The CDR3 runs to 17 residues. The germline CDR1 and CDR2 sequences are LNHDA and SQIVND (reference sequence). CDR3 sequence: CASSMSQRSPGANVLTF. The CDR3, as DNA: TGTGCCAGTAGTATGTCACAGAGGTCCCCTGGGGCCAACGTCCTGACTTTC.

This clonotype was observed many times. This rearrangement joins TRBV11-1 to TRBJ2-5; D is unclear. This CDR3 region has 14 residues. V was cut by 5 bases and J by 2 bases, with 12 bases left in between. Germline V gene sequence: CDR1 SGHAT, CDR2 FQDESV (reference sequence). CDR3 in DNA: TGTGCCAGCAGCCGACATAGCATGCAAGAGACCCAGTACTTC. Protein product: CASSRHSMQETQYF.

A few counts support this clonotype. V gene TRBV6-5 combines with J gene TRBJ1-1, with D tentatively TRBD1 (6 bases). The germline V gene encodes CDR1 MNHEY and CDR2 SVGAGI. V dropped 0 bases and J dropped 3 bases, with 23 bases sitting between them. The CDR3 consists of 19 residues. The CDR3 DNA follows: TGTGCCAGCAGTTACTCGCGAGCCACCAGGGGCGCTTGGGACACTGAAGCTTTCTTT. Protein product: CASSYSRATRGAWDTEAFF.

The V gene is TRBV5-1, the J gene TRBJ2-1; D call uncertain. The CDR3 length is 14 residues. Per germline, CDR1 SGHRS and CDR2 YFSETQ. Trimming removed 6 bases at V and 8 bases at J, with 18 bases between. The chain's CDR3 is CASNLNGPEHEQFF. In DNA, the CDR3 is TGCGCCAGCAACCTGAATGGACCCGAACATGAGCAGTTCTTC. The variable domain in full, completed from reference TRBV5-1 and TRBJ2-1, reads KAGVTQTPRYLIKTRGQQVTLSCSPISGHRSVSWYQQTPGQGLQFLFEYFSETQRNKGNFPGRFSGRQFSNSRSEMNVSTLELGDSALYLCASNLNGPEHEQFFGPGTRLTVL.

This clonotype was observed at least ten times. The chain is built from TRBV30 and TRBJ1-2; 8 bases agree with TRBD1. Germline CDR1 and CDR2: GTSNPN and SVGIG (reference sequence). This CDR3 is built from 15 residues. With 7 bases clipped from V and 7 bases from J, the junction kept 17 bases outside the gene matches. The CDR3, as DNA: TGTGCCTCTACCTCGGACAGGGTGGTGTCGCGTGGCTACACCTTC. This sequence encodes CASTSDRVVSRGYTF.

The genes are TRBV20-1 and TRBJ2-2; a weak D match, TRBD2 (6 bases). CDR1 DFQATT and CDR2 SNEGSKA come from the germline V gene (reference sequence). The CDR3 runs to 17 residues. V was cut by 0 bases and J by 2 bases, with 16 bases left in between. The CDR3 DNA reads TGCAGTGCTAGAGATAGGCTGGCTAGCGAAAACACCGGGGAGCTGTTTTTT. This sequence encodes CSARDRLASENTGELFF.

This clonotype was counted ten times or more. The gene calls are TRBV15 and TRBJ2-5, with a possible D match to TRBD2 (6 bases). Looked up from germline, CDR1 is LNHNV and CDR2 is YYDKDF (reference sequence). Deletions cut 5 bases from V and 0 bases from J, with 7 bases between. CDR3 length: 13 residues. CDR3 in amino acids: CATSAGYQETQYF. The CDR3 region has the DNA TGTGCCACCAGCGCGGGATACCAAGAGACCCAGTACTTC.

The CDR3: CASSDFLQGRETQYF. The CDR3 bases are TGTGCCAGCAGTGACTTTTTACAGGGGAGAGAGACCCAGTACTTC. The chain employs TRBV2 and TRBJ2-5, with 7 bases aligning to TRBD1. Looked up from germline, CDR1 is SNHLY and CDR2 is FYNNEI. The V segment lost 3 bases and the J segment 4 bases; nucleotides outside the gene matches: 8. The CDR3 covers 15 residues.

In regard to this clonotype: At one boundary the junction diverges from the germline segment, which might be a read error. The chain carries TRBV12-3 or TRBV12-4 and TRBJ1-2; D uncertain. This CDR3 contains 12 residues. CDR3 nucleotide sequence: TGTGCCAGCAGCTCCAACGGCTATGGCCACACCTTC. As protein: CASSSNGYGHTF.

The rearrangement links TRBV5-1 to TRBJ2-1, with D perhaps TRBD2 (6 bases). The V end was cut by 3 bases, the J end by 4 bases, with 11 bases between. The germline V gene has CDR1 SGHRS and CDR2 YFSETQ. The CDR3 is 14 amino acids. In nucleotides, the CDR3 is TGCGCCAGCAGCTCTGGGACTCATTACAATGAGCAGTTCTTC. Translating it yields CASSSGTHYNEQFF. Drawing the rest from reference TRBV5-1 and TRBJ2-1, the complete variable domain is KAGVTQTPRYLIKTRGQQVTLSCSPISGHRSVSWYQQTPGQGLQFLFEYFSETQRNKGNFPGRFSGRQFSNSRSEMNVSTLELGDSALYLCASSSGTHYNEQFFGPGTRLTVL.

CDR3 in amino acids: CASSYGTGSSYEQYF. The CDR3 nucleotides are TGTGCCAGCAGCTACGGGACAGGGAGCTCCTACGAGCAGTACTTC. J is TRBJ2-7 and V is TRBV12-3 or TRBV12-4; TRBD1 agrees at 9 bases. This CDR3 has 15 amino acids. V gave up 6 bases and J gave up 0 bases; unmatched junction bases: 6.

The chain employs TRBV7-9 and TRBJ1-1; possible D gene TRBD1, 6 bases. Germline CDR1 is SEHNR and CDR2 is FQNEAQ (reference sequence). The CDR3 extends over 14 amino acids. The V and J ends lost 3 bases and 0 bases respectively, with 8 bases between them. The DNA for the CDR3 is TGTGCCAGCAGCTTCCCAGGGGTGAACACTGAAGCTTTCTTT. This codes for CASSFPGVNTEAFF.

This clonotype was seen many times. The chain carries TRBV12-3 or TRBV12-4 and TRBJ1-2; 9 bases match TRBD1. After removal of 5 bases from V and 5 bases from J, the junction contained 12 bases not matched to a gene. This CDR3 region has 16 residues. CDR3 sequence reads: CASSLTDRGSLYGYTF. Here the CDR3 DNA reads TGTGCCAGCAGTCTGACCGACAGGGGGAGTTTGTATGGCTACACCTTC.

A few counts support this clonotype. The rearrangement links TRBV18 to TRBJ2-2, with D tentatively TRBD1 (6 bases). The V gene's germline CDR1 is KGHSH and CDR2 LQKENI. CDR3 length: 16 residues. The V end lost 5 bases, the J end lost 0 bases, and 13 bases lay between the germline ends. CDR3: CASSFRTVTNTGELFF. The DNA for the CDR3 is TGTGCCAGCTCATTCCGGACAGTAACGAACACCGGGGAGCTGTTTTTT.

The V gene is TRBV6-1, the J gene TRBJ1-3, with no clear D. Trimming removed 7 bases from V and 4 bases from J, with 11 bases in between. This CDR3 comprises 13 residues. Germline CDR1 and CDR2: MNHNS and SASEGT. The CDR3 sequence: CASIGSGGNTIYF. As DNA, the CDR3 is TGTGCCAGCATTGGGTCGGGGGGAAACACCATATATTTT.

The sample holds many counts of this clonotype. The chain's CDR3 is CSARQGNYEQYF. The CDR3 coding sequence is TGCAGTGCGAGACAGGGAAACTACGAGCAGTACTTC. The V call is TRBV20-1, the J call TRBJ2-7; 7 bases fit TRBD1. Per germline, CDR1 DFQATT and CDR2 SNEGSKA (reference sequence). V was clipped by 6 bases and J by 3 bases; unmatched bases: 5. The CDR3 consists of 12 residues.

This clonotype was seen many times. The rearrangement links TRBV18 to TRBJ2-7; D remains ambiguous. Germline values: CDR1 KGHSH, CDR2 LQKENI. The ends were cut back, 6 bases at V and 3 bases at J, with 9 bases in the middle. The CDR3 is 12 residues long. The CDR3 protein is CASSTVSYEQYF. The CDR3 DNA follows: TGTGCCAGCTCCACAGTGAGCTACGAGCAGTACTTC.

This clonotype has ten or more counts. For the CDR3, the DNA is TGTGCCAGCTCACCACGACAAGACTTTGACACTGAAGCTTTCTTT. It is translated as CASSPRQDFDTEAFF. The chain joins TRBV18 to TRBJ1-1; D is unclear. V lost 1 base and J lost 3, with 12 bases in between. The CDR3 totals 15 residues. Germline V lookup: CDR1 KGHSH, CDR2 LQKENI.

This clonotype was seen ten or more times. The V call is TRBV28, the J call TRBJ2-5; 10 nucleotides match TRBD1. CDR1 is MDHEN and CDR2 is SYDVKM in the germline V gene. This CDR3 region has 16 residues. The trim removed 7 bases at V and 3 bases at J, leaving 11 bases unmatched. CDR3 in DNA: TGTGCCAGCACCCCCCAGACAGGGGGCGTGAAAGAGACCCAGTACTTC. It yields the protein CASTPQTGGVKETQYF.